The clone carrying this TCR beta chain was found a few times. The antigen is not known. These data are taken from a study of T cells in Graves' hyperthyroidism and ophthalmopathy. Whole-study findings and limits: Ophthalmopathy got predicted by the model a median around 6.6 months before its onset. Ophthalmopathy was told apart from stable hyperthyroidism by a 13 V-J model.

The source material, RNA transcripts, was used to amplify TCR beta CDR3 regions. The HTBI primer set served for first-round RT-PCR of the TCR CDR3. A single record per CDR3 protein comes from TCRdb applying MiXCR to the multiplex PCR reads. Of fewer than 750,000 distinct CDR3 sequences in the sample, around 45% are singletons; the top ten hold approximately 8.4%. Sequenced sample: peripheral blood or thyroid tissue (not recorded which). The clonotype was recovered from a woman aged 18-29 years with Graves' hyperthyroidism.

The CDR3 here is CASTPKQSYEQYF. The CDR3 DNA sequence: TGTGCCAGCACACCAAAACAGTCCTACGAGCAGTACTTC. This rearrangement joins TRBV6-2 or TRBV6-3 to TRBJ2-7; D is uncertain. This CDR3 contains 13 residues. Germline lookup yields CDR1 MNHEY and CDR2 SVGEGT. Trimming stripped 7 bases from V and 1 base from J, with 11 bases between.